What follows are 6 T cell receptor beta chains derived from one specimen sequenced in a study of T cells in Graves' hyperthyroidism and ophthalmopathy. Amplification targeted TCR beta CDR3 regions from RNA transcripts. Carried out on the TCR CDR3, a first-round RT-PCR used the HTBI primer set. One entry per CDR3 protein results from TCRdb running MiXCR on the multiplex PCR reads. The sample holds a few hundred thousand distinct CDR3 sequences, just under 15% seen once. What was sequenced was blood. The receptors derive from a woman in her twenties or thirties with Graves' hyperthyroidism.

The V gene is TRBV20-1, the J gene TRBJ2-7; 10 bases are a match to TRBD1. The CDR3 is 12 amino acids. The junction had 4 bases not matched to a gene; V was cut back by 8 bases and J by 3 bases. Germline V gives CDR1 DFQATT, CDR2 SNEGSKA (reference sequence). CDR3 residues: CSTGTGVYEQYF. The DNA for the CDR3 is TGCAGTACCGGGACAGGGGTCTACGAGCAGTACTTC.

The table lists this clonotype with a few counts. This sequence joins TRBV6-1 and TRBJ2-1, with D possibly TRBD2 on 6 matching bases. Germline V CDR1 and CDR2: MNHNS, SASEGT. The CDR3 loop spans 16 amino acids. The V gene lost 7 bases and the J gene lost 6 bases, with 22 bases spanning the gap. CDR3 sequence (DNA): TGTGCCAGCACTTCCCCCGGGGCGGGGATTCGCAATGAGCAGTTCTTC. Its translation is CASTSPGAGIRNEQFF.

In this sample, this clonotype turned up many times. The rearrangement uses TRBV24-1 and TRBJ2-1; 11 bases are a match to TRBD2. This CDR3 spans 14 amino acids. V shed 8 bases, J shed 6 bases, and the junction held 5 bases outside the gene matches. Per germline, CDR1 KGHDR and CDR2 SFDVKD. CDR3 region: CATTSSGRINEQFF. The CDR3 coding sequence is TGTGCCACCACCTCTAGCGGGAGGATCAATGAGCAGTTCTTC.

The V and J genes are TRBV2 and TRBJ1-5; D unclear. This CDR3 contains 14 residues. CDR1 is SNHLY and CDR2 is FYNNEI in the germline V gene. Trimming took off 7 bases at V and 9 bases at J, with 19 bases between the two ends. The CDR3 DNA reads TGTGCCAGCAATGGGTCCCCAGCAAGGGCGCCCCAGCATTTT. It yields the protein CASNGSPARAPQHF.

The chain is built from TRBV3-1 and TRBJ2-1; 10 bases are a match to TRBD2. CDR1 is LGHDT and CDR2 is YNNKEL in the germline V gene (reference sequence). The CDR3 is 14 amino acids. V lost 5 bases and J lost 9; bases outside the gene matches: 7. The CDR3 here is CASSSSGSRSEQFF. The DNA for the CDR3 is TGTGCCAGCAGCTCTAGCGGGAGTAGGAGTGAGCAGTTCTTC.

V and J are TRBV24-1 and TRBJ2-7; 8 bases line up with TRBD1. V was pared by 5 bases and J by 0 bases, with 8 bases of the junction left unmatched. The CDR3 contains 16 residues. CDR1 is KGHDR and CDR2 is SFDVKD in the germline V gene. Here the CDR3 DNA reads TGTGCCACCAGTGCTCTGGGACAGGCAAGCTCCTACGAGCAGTACTTC. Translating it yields CATSALGQASSYEQYF.